This T cell receptor beta chain was identified during a study of T cell clones after liver transplantation. General study findings and limits: In two subjects, few donor cells limited the measurable donor-reactive repertoire.

The table came from immunoSEQ multiplex PCR; TCRdb's copy has only in-frame clones and leaves some out. The profile shows more than 65,000 clones, about 80% of them singletons. For this clone: Its target is unknown.

This CDR3 has 17 residues. The V and J ends lost 4 bases and 2 bases, in that order; junction bases with no gene match: 6. Germline values: CDR1 SGHTS, CDR2 YDEGEE. The clonotype was recovered from a human patient who received a liver transplant. Some T cells may have originated in the graft donor. The rearrangement links TRBV5-8 to TRBJ2-5; 15 bases map to TRBD2. The sequences come from CD4+ T cells from blood, collected 12 months after liver transplant. CDR3 sequence: CASSPGLAGGIQETQYF. CDR3 nucleotide sequence: TGTGCCAGCAGCCCCGGACTAGCGGGAGGGATACAAGAGACCCAGTACTTC.